This T cell receptor (beta chain) was recorded in a study of STAT3 mutations in large granular lymphocyte leukemia. Whole-study results and caveats: At least one immunodominant TCR beta clonotype appeared in every T-cell large granular lymphocyte leukemia patient. No sample exists from the first appearance of each clone.

As for this clone: Antigen: not known.

Some clones are missing from TCRdb's copy, which holds only in-frame ones; the method was immunoSEQ multiplex PCR. Among roughly 2,000 clones listed, roughly 60% were seen once. Germline CDR1 and CDR2: MNHEY and SVGAGI. The CDR3 spans 12 residues. Trimming took off 11 bases at V and 1 base at J, with 11 bases between the two ends. This TCR was recovered from a man aged 50-59 years with T-cell large granular lymphocyte leukemia. Some clones in this sample may be carry-over from other donors' samples. The chain recombines TRBV6-5 with TRBJ1-1; D uncertain. Sequenced material: peripheral blood mononuclear cells. The CDR3 DNA sequence: TGTGCCTGGCCGGGATGGAACACTGAAGCTTTCTTT. Amino acids: CAWPGWNTEAFF.